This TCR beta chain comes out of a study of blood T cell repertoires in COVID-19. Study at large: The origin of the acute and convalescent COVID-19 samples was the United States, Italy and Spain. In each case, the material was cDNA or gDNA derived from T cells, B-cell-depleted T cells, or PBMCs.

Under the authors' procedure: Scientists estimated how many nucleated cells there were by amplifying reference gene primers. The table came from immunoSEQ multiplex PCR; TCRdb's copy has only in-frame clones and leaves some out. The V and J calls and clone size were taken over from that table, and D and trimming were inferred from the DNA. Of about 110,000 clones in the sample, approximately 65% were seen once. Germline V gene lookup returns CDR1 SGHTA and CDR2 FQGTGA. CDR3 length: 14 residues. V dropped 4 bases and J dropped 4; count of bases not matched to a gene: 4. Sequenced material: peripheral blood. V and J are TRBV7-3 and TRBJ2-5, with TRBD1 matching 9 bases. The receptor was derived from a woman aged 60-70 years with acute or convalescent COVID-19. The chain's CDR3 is CASSSQGAGETQYF. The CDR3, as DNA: TGTGCCAGCAGCTCACAGGGGGCAGGAGAGACCCAGTACTTC.